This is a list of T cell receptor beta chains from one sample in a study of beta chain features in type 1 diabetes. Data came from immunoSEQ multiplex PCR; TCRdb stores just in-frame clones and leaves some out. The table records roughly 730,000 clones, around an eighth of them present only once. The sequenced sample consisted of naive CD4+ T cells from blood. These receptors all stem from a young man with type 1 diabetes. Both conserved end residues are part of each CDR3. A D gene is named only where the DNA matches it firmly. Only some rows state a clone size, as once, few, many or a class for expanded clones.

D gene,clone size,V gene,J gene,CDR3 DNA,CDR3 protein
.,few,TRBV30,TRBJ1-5,TGTGCCTGGAGTCCGGGACATTCCATAGATCAGCCCCAGCATTTT,CAWSPGHSIDQPQHF
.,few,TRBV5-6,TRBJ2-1,TGTGCCAGCAGGGATTTAGGCAATGAGCAGTTCTTC,CASRDLGNEQFF
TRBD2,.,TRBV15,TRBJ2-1,TGTGCCACCAGCAGAGCCCCGGGACTATCCTACAATGAGCAGTTCTTC,CATSRAPGLSYNEQFF
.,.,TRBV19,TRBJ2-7,TGTGCCAGCGCCCAGGGCGGCTACGAGCAGTACTTC,CASAQGGYEQYF
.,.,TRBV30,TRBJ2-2,TGTGCCTGGACCTCCTGGGGTGGCGGGGAGCTGTTTTTT,CAWTSWGGGELFF
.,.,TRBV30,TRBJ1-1,TGTGCCTGGACCCCCTGGGGGCCCCACACTGAAGCTTTCTTT,CAWTPWGPHTEAFF
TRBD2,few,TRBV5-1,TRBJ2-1,TGCGCCAGCAGCGGCGTATGGACTAGCGGGGGGAATGAGCAGTTCTTC,CASSGVWTSGGNEQFF
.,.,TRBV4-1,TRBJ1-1,TGCGCCAGCAGCCAGGCCGTCGGCACTGAAGCTTTCTTT,CASSQAVGTEAFF
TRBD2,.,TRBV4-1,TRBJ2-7,TGCGCCAGCAGCCAAGAGGGTTTGGAGCGGGGGCCCAGGGGAGAGCAGTACTTC,CASSQEGLERGPRGEQYF
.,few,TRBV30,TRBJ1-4,TGTGCCTGGACGGGGCAGAACGAATTGGAAAAACTGTTTTTT,CAWTGQNELEKLFF
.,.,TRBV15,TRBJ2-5,TGTGCCACCAGCCGATCCCAGGGTGTACGGACCCAGTACTTC,CATSRSQGVRTQYF
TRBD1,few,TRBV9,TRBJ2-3,TGTGCCAGCAGCGTAGGTCTGGGACAGGGCTTGGATACGCAGTATTTT,CASSVGLGQGLDTQYF
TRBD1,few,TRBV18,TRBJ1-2,TGTGCCAGCTCACCAGGACAGGAGGACTATGGCTACACCTTC,CASSPGQEDYGYTF
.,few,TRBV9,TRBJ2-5,TGTGCCAGCAGCTTCCATGGGGCATCGGATCAAGAGACCCAGTACTTC,CASSFHGASDQETQYF
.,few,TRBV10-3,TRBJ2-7,TGTGCCATCAGTGAGTTGCAGGGTTCCTACGAGCAGTACTTC,CAISELQGSYEQYF
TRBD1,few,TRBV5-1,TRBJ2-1,TGCGCCAGCAGCACTTCCGGGACAGGCTACAATGAGCAGTTCTTC,CASSTSGTGYNEQFF
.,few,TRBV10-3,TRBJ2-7,TGTGCCATCAGTGAGTACAGGGTGGGCGAGCAGTACTTC,CAISEYRVGEQYF
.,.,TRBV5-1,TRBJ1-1,TGCGCCAGCAGCCCGATAGAGAGAAACACTGAAGCTTTCTTT,CASSPIERNTEAFF
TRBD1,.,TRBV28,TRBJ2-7,TGTGCCAGCAGTTTATTCGAGACAGGGGGCCACGAGCAGTACTTC,CASSLFETGGHEQYF
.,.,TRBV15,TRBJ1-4,TGTGCCACCAGCAGGACTGAAAAACTGTTTTTT,CATSRTEKLFF
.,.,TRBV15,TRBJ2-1,TGTGCCACCAGCCCTAGGAACAATGAGCAGTTCTTC,CATSPRNNEQFF
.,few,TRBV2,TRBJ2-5,TGTGCCAGCAGCCCCGTTCAGGGAAGTTTGGAGACCCAGTACTTC,CASSPVQGSLETQYF
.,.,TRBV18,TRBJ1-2,TGTGCCAGCTCACCATCTGGGCAGGATAACTATGGCTACACCTTC,CASSPSGQDNYGYTF
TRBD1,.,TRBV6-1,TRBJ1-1,TGTGCCAGCAGTGAAGTTCCCCGGGCAGGGGGCCTAAACACTGAAGCTTTCTTT,CASSEVPRAGGLNTEAFF
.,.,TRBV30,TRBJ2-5,TGTGCCTGGAGTGGTAGGGAGACCCAGTACTTC,CAWSGRETQYF
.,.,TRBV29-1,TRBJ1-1,TGCAGCGGAGTACAGTTCTCGTCAGGGACTGAAGCTTTCTTT,CSGVQFSSGTEAFF
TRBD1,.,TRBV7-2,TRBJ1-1,TGTGCCAGCAGCTTAAGCCGGGACAGGGCGCGAGCTTTCTTT,CASSLSRDRARAFF
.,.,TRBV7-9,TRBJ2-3,TGTGCCAGCAGTCAAAGGACAGTTTCCTATCCGGATACGCAGTATTTT,CASSQRTVSYPDTQYF
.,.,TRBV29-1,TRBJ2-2,TGCAGCGTTGGACCGCCGAACACCGGGGAGCTGTTTTTT,CSVGPPNTGELFF
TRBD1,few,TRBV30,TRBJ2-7,TGTGCCTGGAGGTTGGCAGGGGGCTACGAGCAGTACTTC,CAWRLAGGYEQYF
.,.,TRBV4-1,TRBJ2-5,TGCGCCAGCAGCCAAGATTTGGGTGGGACAAAGTTTCAGGAGACCCAGTACTTC,CASSQDLGGTKFQETQYF
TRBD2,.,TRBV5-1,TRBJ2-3,TGCGCCAGCAGCCTGACTAGCGGGGGGTCGACGCAGTATTTT,CASSLTSGGSTQYF
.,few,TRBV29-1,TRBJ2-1,TGCAGCGTTGAAGGCGCTCGTGAGGACCAGGGAAACAATGAGCAGTTCTTC,CSVEGAREDQGNNEQFF
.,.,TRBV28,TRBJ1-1,TGTGCCAGCTGTAGGGTGACACTGAACACTGAAGCTTTCTTT,CASCRVTLNTEAFF
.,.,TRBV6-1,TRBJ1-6,TGTGCCAGCAGTGAAGTGGGAATCTCACCCCTCCACTTT,CASSEVGISPLHF
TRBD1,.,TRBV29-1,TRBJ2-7,TGCAGCATCCGGGACAGGGGGGTTGACGAGCAGTACTTC,CSIRDRGVDEQYF
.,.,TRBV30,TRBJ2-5,TGTGCCTGGAGTGTCGGTCAGGGGTACCAAGAGACCCAGTACTTC,CAWSVGQGYQETQYF
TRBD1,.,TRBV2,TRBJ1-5,TGTGCCAGCAGACCTAGGACAGGGGACAATCAGCCCCAGCATTTT,CASRPRTGDNQPQHF
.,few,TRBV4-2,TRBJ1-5,TGTGCCAGCAGCCAAGATATTGGTTGGGATCAGCCCCAGCATTTT,CASSQDIGWDQPQHF
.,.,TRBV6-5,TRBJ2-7,TGTGCCAGCACCCTAGCATACGGACAGTCCTACGAGCAGTACTTC,CASTLAYGQSYEQYF
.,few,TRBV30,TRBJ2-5,TGTGCTCGTGCCGTGGGCCCCGGGGAGACCCAGTACTTC,CARAVGPGETQYF
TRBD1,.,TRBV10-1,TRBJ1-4,TGCGCCAGCAGCCCCGGACAGGGGAATGAAAAACTGTTTTTT,CASSPGQGNEKLFF
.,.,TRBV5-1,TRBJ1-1,TGCGCCAGCAGCTTGGCTGGCCCTGAAGCTTTCTTT,CASSLAGPEAFF
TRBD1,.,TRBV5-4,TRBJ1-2,TGTGCCAGCAGCGCGAGACAGGGTAACAACTATGGCTACACCTTC,CASSARQGNNYGYTF
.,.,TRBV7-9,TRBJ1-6,TGTGCCAGCAGCTTAGACGAGAATTCACCCCTCCACTTT,CASSLDENSPLHF
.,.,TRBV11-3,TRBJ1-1,TGTGCCAGCACCAGGGAGGGAGTGAACACTGAAGCTTTCTTT,CASTREGVNTEAFF
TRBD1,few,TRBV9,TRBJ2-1,TGTGCCAGCAGCGTAGGGGCAGGGGGCGGGTACAATGAGCAGTTCTTC,CASSVGAGGGYNEQFF
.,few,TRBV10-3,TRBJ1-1,TGTGCCATCACCAAACAGGACATGAACACTGAAGCTTTCTTT,CAITKQDMNTEAFF
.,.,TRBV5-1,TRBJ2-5,TGCGCCAGCAGCTTGTCGTACCAAGAGACCCAGTACTTC,CASSLSYQETQYF
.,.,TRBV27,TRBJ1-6,TGTGCCAGCAGTCCCCCGGGTTCACCCCTCCACTTT,CASSPPGSPLHF
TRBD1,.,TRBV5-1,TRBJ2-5,TGCGCCAGCAGCTTGTTCAGGGGGCAAGAGACCCAGTACTTC,CASSLFRGQETQYF
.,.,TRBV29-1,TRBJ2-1,TGCAGCGTCGATAAGACAGAGCAGTTCTTC,CSVDKTEQFF
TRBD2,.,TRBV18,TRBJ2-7,TGTGCCAGCTCACCAACCCGGCTAGCGGGGGGCTCCGAGCAGTACTTC,CASSPTRLAGGSEQYF
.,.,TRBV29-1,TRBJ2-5,TGCAGCGTGGGGACTCAGGGTCCTCGCCCCCAGTACTTC,CSVGTQGPRPQYF
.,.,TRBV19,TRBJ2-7,TGTGCCAGTAGTATGGCTGGCGCCTACGAGCAGTACTTC,CASSMAGAYEQYF
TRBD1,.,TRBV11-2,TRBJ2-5,TGTGCCAGCAGCCCGGACAGGGGCCTGAAGACCCAGTACTTC,CASSPDRGLKTQYF